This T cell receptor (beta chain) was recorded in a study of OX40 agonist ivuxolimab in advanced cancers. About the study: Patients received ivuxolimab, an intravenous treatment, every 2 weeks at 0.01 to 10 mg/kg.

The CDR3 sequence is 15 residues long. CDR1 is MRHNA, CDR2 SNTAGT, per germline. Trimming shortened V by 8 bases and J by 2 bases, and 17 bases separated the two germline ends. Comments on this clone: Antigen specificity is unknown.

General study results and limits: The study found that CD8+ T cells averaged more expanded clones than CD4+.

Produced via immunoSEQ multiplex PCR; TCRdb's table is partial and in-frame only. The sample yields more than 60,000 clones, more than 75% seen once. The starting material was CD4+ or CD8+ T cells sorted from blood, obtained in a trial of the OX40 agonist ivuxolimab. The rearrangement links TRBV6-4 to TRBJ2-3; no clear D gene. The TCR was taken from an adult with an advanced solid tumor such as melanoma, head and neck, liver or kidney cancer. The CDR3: CASANNWATTDTQYF. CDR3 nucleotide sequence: TGTGCCAGCGCCAACAATTGGGCTACCACAGATACGCAGTATTTT.